The rows below give T cell receptor beta chains drawn from one sample of a study of blood T cell repertoires in COVID-19. Sequencing was performed with immunoSEQ multiplex PCR; in TCRdb, only in-frame clones are kept and a portion is missing. The table has about 180,000 clones, 89% seen once. Source material: PBMCs or T cells enriched from blood (not recorded which). The receptors were gathered from a woman aged 40 to 50 with acute COVID-19. Both conserved end residues are part of each CDR3. A D gene is named only where the DNA matches it firmly. The size field is filled for only some rows; it gives once, few, many or a size class.

j_call v_call d_call clone_size cdr3_nt cdr3_aa
TRBJ1-3 TRBV4-1 . few TGCGCCAGCAGCCAAGCCAGGACAGTCGACTCTGGAAACACCATATATTTT CASSQARTVDSGNTIYF
TRBJ1-5 TRBV20-1 . . TGCAGTGCTAGTGGGACATCCGTTTCTTTGGGCAATCAGCCCCAGCATTTT CSASGTSVSLGNQPQHF
TRBJ2-1 TRBV5-1 TRBD2 . TGCGCCAGCGGACGAGCGGGGTACAATGAGCAGTTCTTC CASGRAGYNEQFF
TRBJ2-5 TRBV5-6 . once TGTGCCAGCAGCTTGGTCTCAGGGGAGACCCAGTACTTC CASSLVSGETQYF
TRBJ2-7 TRBV5-1 TRBD1 once TGCGCCAGCAGCCCGGCGACAGGGGCCTACGAGCAGTACTTC CASSPATGAYEQYF
TRBJ2-2 TRBV7-2 TRBD2 . TGTGCCAGCAGCTTAGATACCCTAGCGGGGAAAGAGCTGTTTTTT CASSLDTLAGKELFF
TRBJ2-1 TRBV29-1 TRBD2 . TGCAGCGTTCCCAGCGGGAGCTACAATGAGCAGTTCTTC CSVPSGSYNEQFF
TRBJ2-3 TRBV5-4 TRBD2 . TGTGCCAGCAGCTTGCGACTAGCGGGACCAGATACGCAGTATTTT CASSLRLAGPDTQYF
TRBJ1-3 TRBV11-1 TRBD1 . TGTGCCAGCAGCCTGGGGACAGGCGGTGGAAACACCATATATTTT CASSLGTGGGNTIYF
TRBJ2-3 TRBV7-3 . . TGTGCCAGCAGCTTAAATGAGGGCAATACGCAGTATTTT CASSLNEGNTQYF
TRBJ1-4 TRBV28 . once TGTGCCAGCAGAATACAGGGACCTAATGAAAAACTGTTTTTT CASRIQGPNEKLFF
TRBJ2-1 TRBV6-5 . . TGTGCCATACGTGGCGGGGTAGGTTACAATGAGCAGTTCTTC CAIRGGVGYNEQFF
TRBJ2-7 TRBV5-1 . . TGCGCCAGCAGCTTAATTTACGGCTCCTACGAGCAGTACTTC CASSLIYGSYEQYF
TRBJ1-6 TRBV2 . . TGTGCCAGCAGTGCCCGAGGTGCTTCCAATTCACCCCTCCACTTT CASSARGASNSPLHF
TRBJ2-2 TRBV24-1 TRBD2 few TGTGCCACCAGTGGGATACCTAAAGCGGGGGGGCTCACCGGGGAGCTGTTTTTT CATSGIPKAGGLTGELFF
TRBJ2-3 TRBV25-1 . once TGTGCCAGCAGCCGGGAGGATACGCAGTATTTT CASSREDTQYF
TRBJ2-2 TRBV5-4 TRBD2 once TGTGCCAGCAGCGAGGGACTAGCGTACACCGGGGAGCTGTTTTTT CASSEGLAYTGELFF
TRBJ1-4 TRBV4-2 . . TGTGCCAGCAGCCGCGGGACGGGCAATGAAAAACTGTTTTTT CASSRGTGNEKLFF
TRBJ2-3 TRBV5-6 . once TGTGCCAGCAGCTTTGTAGCGGACACAGATACGCAGTATTTT CASSFVADTDTQYF
TRBJ2-1 TRBV3-1/TRBV3-2 TRBD2 . TGTGCCAGCAGCCTTAGCGGGAGGGCCCGTAATGAGCAGTTCTTC CASSLSGRARNEQFF
TRBJ2-3 TRBV19 TRBD2 once TGTGCCAGTAGTAAGGGACTAGTCGGGACAGATACGCAGTATTTT CASSKGLVGTDTQYF
TRBJ2-3 TRBV4-2 TRBD2 . TGTGCCAGCAGCCAAGAAATAGCGGGAGGGCCGAGCACAGATACGCAGTATTTT CASSQEIAGGPSTDTQYF
TRBJ1-6 TRBV2 TRBD1 . TGTGCCAGCAGTACTGGACAGGGTAGCTCCTATAATTCACCCCTCCACTTT CASSTGQGSSYNSPLHF
TRBJ2-2 TRBV4-2 . . TGTGCCAGCAGCCAAGATCTTCTCAGCACCTCGGGCACCGGGGAGCTGTTTTTT CASSQDLLSTSGTGELFF
TRBJ2-7 TRBV6-5 . . TGTGCCAGCAGTCCTCAAGGACAGCGACCGGGTGAGCAGTACTTC CASSPQGQRPGEQYF
TRBJ2-7 TRBV10-3 . . TGTGCCATCAGCGGGGTTGAACATGCTCCCTACGAGCAGTACTTC CAISGVEHAPYEQYF
TRBJ2-1 TRBV19 . . TGTGCCAGTCGACAGAGAAGCCCATACAATGAGCAGTTCTTC CASRQRSPYNEQFF
TRBJ2-2 TRBV19 TRBD2 . TGTGCCAGTACCACCCCCGGACTAGCGGCGAACACCGGGGAGCTGTTTTTT CASTTPGLAANTGELFF
TRBJ1-1 TRBV2 TRBD1 . TGTGCCAGCAGTGAACGACAGGGTAGGAACACTGAAGCTTTCTTT CASSERQGRNTEAFF
TRBJ1-4 TRBV11-2 TRBD1 . TGTGCCAGCAGCCCCTGGGACAGGGGAAGTGAAAAACTGTTTTTT CASSPWDRGSEKLFF
TRBJ2-2 TRBV30 TRBD2 . TGTGCCTGGGCGACTAGCGGGAATCGCGCGAACACCGGGGAGCTGTTTTTT CAWATSGNRANTGELFF
TRBJ1-1 TRBV6-5 TRBD1 . TGTGCCAGCAGTTACCCACAGGGGGGAGCTTTCTTT CASSYPQGGAFF
TRBJ1-4 TRBV2 . . TGTGCCAGCAGTTTAAATAAAGGGGGAGCTAATGAAAAACTGTTTTTT CASSLNKGGANEKLFF
TRBJ2-5 TRBV2 . . TGTGCCAGCGGACTCGAAGAGACCCAGTACTTC CASGLEETQYF
TRBJ1-4 TRBV11-3 . . TGTGCCAGCAGCTTAGATATAAGGGGTGGAGAAAAACTGTTTTTT CASSLDIRGGEKLFF
TRBJ1-3 TRBV7-2 TRBD1 . TGTGCCAGCAGCCCAAGAAGTCCGGGACAGGGCTCCTCTGGAAACACCATATATTTT CASSPRSPGQGSSGNTIYF
TRBJ2-3 TRBV7-2 TRBD2 few TGTGCCAGCAGCTTGGTCCAAGCGGGAGGGCCCACAGATACGCAGTATTTT CASSLVQAGGPTDTQYF
TRBJ2-7 TRBV5-1 . few TGCGCCAGCAGCGACGGGTTCCACTACGAGCAGTACTTC CASSDGFHYEQYF
TRBJ1-6 TRBV30 . . TGTGCCTGGAGTCCCGTGGGGCAGCGCGGGGCTACCTATAATTCACCCCTCCACTTT CAWSPVGQRGATYNSPLHF
TRBJ1-2 TRBV5-6 TRBD1 few TGTGCCAGCAGCTTGGCACAGGGGAGAAACTATGGCTACACCTTC CASSLAQGRNYGYTF
TRBJ2-7 TRBV4-3 TRBD2 . TGCGCCAGCAGGGGGGGACTAGCGGGAGTCTACGAGCAGTACTTC CASRGGLAGVYEQYF
TRBJ2-7 TRBV13 . few TGTGCCAGCAGCTCCCAAGCGGGCGTTAAAGGGCCCGAGCAGTACTTC CASSSQAGVKGPEQYF
TRBJ2-7 TRBV7-6 TRBD2 . TGTGCCAGCAGCTTTGGGACTAGCGCTTACGAGCAGTACTTC CASSFGTSAYEQYF